Following are 13 T cell receptor beta chains from one sample sequenced in a study of T cells in Graves' hyperthyroidism and ophthalmopathy (dated by TCRdb to about 2019). Libraries were built with multiplex PCR. The data were produced on an Illumina HiSeq 2000. TCR beta CDR3 regions were amplified from RNA transcripts. The TCR CDR3 was subjected to a first round of RT-PCR using the HTBI primer set and the Qiagen OneStep RT-PCR kit. TCRdb took the public reads, trimmed them with fastp at Q25, ran MiXCR for clone calling and kept in-frame beta chains. Each CDR3 protein gets just one entry, which takes the most common genes and DNA from the rows behind it. The sample table records about 160,000 distinct CDR3 sequences; roughly 10% of these occur just once. About 20% of the sample comes from the top ten. The sequenced material came from blood. The source is a woman in her late teens or twenties with Graves' hyperthyroidism that later progressed to Graves' ophthalmopathy.

There are many counts of this clonotype. The chain combines TRBV10-3 with TRBJ2-3; 9 bases are shared with TRBD2. V trimming: 7 bases; J trimming: 4 bases; junction bases outside the gene matches: 6. This CDR3 has 14 amino acids. Germline V lookup: CDR1 ENHRY, CDR2 SYGVKD. The chain's CDR3 is CAIKELAGSDTQYF. CDR3 coding DNA: TGTGCCATCAAAGAACTAGCGGGTTCAGATACGCAGTATTTT.

This clonotype occurred many times. This chain links TRBV5-6 with TRBJ1-2, with unresolved D. CDR1 is SGHDT, CDR2 YYEEEE, per germline. The CDR3 is 12 residues long. Trimming removed 5 bases at V and 2 bases at J, with 7 bases between. The CDR3 spells CASRSANYGYTF. The CDR3, as DNA: TGTGCCAGCAGGTCGGCCAACTATGGCTACACCTTC.

This clonotype came up many times. The rearrangement links TRBV13 to TRBJ2-7, with 11 bases fitting TRBD2. The trim removed 4 bases at V and 5 bases at J, leaving 7 bases unmatched. This CDR3 region has 15 residues. In germline, CDR1 is PRHDT, CDR2 FYEKMQ (reference sequence). The CDR3 loop reads CASSSPGLAGDEQYF. DNA of the CDR3: TGTGCCAGCAGCTCGCCCGGACTAGCGGGCGACGAGCAGTACTTC. The full variable domain, in which reference TRBV13 and TRBJ2-7 provide the parts outside the CDR3, is AAGVIQSPRHLIKEKRETATLKCYPIPRHDTVYWYQQGPGQDPQFLISFYEKMQSDKGSIPDRFSAQQFSDYHSELNMSSLELGDSALYFCASSSPGLAGDEQYFGPGTRLTVT.

This clonotype was seen only a few times. CDR3 coding DNA: TGTGCCAGCAGCTTAACGCCTATCTCTGGAAACACCATATATTTT. It yields the protein CASSLTPISGNTIYF. The gene calls are TRBV7-2 and TRBJ1-3, with D uncertain. V shed 2 bases and J shed 0 bases, with 8 bases lying between them. Per germline, CDR1 SGHTA and CDR2 FQGNSA. This CDR3 has 15 amino acids.

At least ten counts were recorded for this clonotype. The chain has TRBV6-1 and TRBJ2-7; D not resolved. CDR3 length: 13 amino acids. V shed 4 bases and J shed 1 base, with 8 bases lying between them. Germline CDR1 is MNHNS and CDR2 is SASEGT. The CDR3 bases are TGTGCCAGCAGTGCAACACTGTCCTACGAGCAGTACTTC. Translating it yields CASSATLSYEQYF.

In this sample, this clonotype turned up a few times. This chain links TRBV6-1 with TRBJ1-6, with 9 bases identical to TRBD1. Germline CDR1 reads MNHNS; CDR2 reads SASEGT. This CDR3 has 14 residues. The V and J ends lost 1 base and 9 bases, in that order; junction bases with no gene match: 1. The CDR3 sequence is CASSEGTGVSPLHF. The CDR3 bases are TGTGCCAGCAGTGAAGGGACAGGGGTTTCACCCCTCCACTTT.

This clonotype has at least ten counts. The chain combines TRBV20-1 with TRBJ1-6; D is possibly TRBD1 (6 bases). Trimming took 0 bases from V and 9 from J, leaving 18 bases between them. The CDR3 sequence is 16 residues long. The V gene's germline CDR1 is DFQATT and CDR2 SNEGSKA (reference sequence). DNA for the CDR3: TGCAGTGCTAGAGATCATGATAGGGGAGGGGGTTCACCCCTCCACTTT. Its protein is CSARDHDRGGGSPLHF.

The chain couples TRBV7-9 to TRBJ2-7, with 9 positions matching TRBD1. Germline trimming cut 1 base from V and 0 bases from J; bases unmatched to any gene: 7. The CDR3 is 17 residues long. CDR1 and CDR2 from the germline V gene are SEHNR and FQNEAQ (reference sequence). Here the CDR3 DNA reads TGTGCCAGCAGCTTAGGCGGTTGGGGACAGGGCTCCTACGAGCAGTACTTC. It encodes CASSLGGWGQGSYEQYF.

With respect to this clonotype: The junction departs from the called germline gene at one end, perhaps through a read error. The CDR3 DNA reads TGTACCAGCAGCCAACGGGGGCAGGGTGGCTACACCTTC. Its protein product is CTSSQRGQGGYTF. V and J are TRBV4-2 and TRBJ1-2; weak D call: TRBD1 (6 bases). Germline loops: CDR1 LGHNA, CDR2 YNFKEQ. The CDR3 runs 13 residues.

This rearrangement joins TRBV5-6 to TRBJ1-4; 7 bases match TRBD1. Trimming took 3 bases from V and 7 from J; bases not matched to a gene: 6. The CDR3 consists of 14 residues. Per the germline V gene, CDR1 is SGHDT and CDR2 is YYEEEE. CDR3: CASSSTGSGEKLFF. CDR3 sequence (DNA): TGTGCCAGCAGCTCGACAGGGTCAGGTGAAAAACTGTTTTTT.

At least ten counts were recorded for this clonotype. The J gene is TRBJ1-1, the V gene TRBV6-1, with D perhaps TRBD1 (6 bases). The CDR3 has 16 amino acids. Germline CDR1 and CDR2: MNHNS and SASEGT. V lost 8 bases, J lost 0 bases, and 19 bases lay in between. The CDR3 protein is CASGKGGTQLNTEAFF. The CDR3 nucleotides read TGTGCCAGCGGAAAGGGTGGGACACAACTGAACACTGAAGCTTTCTTT.

At least ten counts were recorded for this clonotype. The rearrangement uses TRBV20-1 and TRBJ2-2, with D unclear. Germline-derived CDR1 and CDR2 are DFQATT and SNEGSKA (reference sequence). V dropped 5 bases and J dropped 3 bases, with 22 bases sitting between them. The CDR3 is made up of 17 amino acids. CDR3 amino acids: CSASGFSGGEDTGELFF. The CDR3 nucleotides are TGCAGTGCTTCGGGCTTTAGTGGTGGCGAGGACACCGGGGAGCTGTTTTTT.

Ten or more counts support this clonotype. The CDR3 sequence is CATSRDRLAGELFF. CDR3 in DNA: TGTGCCACCAGCAGAGATCGGCTAGCGGGGGAGCTGTTTTTT. The chain has TRBV15 and TRBJ2-2; D may be TRBD2 (6 bases). Germline loops: CDR1 LNHNV, CDR2 YYDKDF (reference sequence). This CDR3 is built from 14 residues. Between the trimmed V and J ends, which lost 0 bases and 8 bases, there was a span of 10 bases.